This T cell receptor (beta chain) was profiled in a study of tumor and adjacent non-tumor tissue in lung cancer. This sample's RNA came from whole unsorted tissue. Germline CDR1 and CDR2: SGHNT and YYREEE (reference sequence). The V gene lost 0 bases and the J gene lost 8 bases, with 18 bases spanning the gap. The CDR3 sequence is 15 residues long. Three rounds of nested PCR, following a modified ARM-PCR protocol, produced the TCRbeta library. TCRdb reprocessed the multiplex PCR reads via MiXCR and lists one record per CDR3 protein. The sample has 120,000 or so distinct CDR3 sequences, over 75% seen once. A note on this clonotype: Its specificity is not known. This CDR3 is missing its conserved last phenylalanine or tryptophan, likely due to a read error.

The study, taken as a whole, reports: Significantly higher TCR diversity was found in tumor than normal lung. Tumor repertoires had a smaller top 100 clone share than normal lung. Tumor TCR diversity, when higher, was linked to shorter survival.

This clonotype originated in a man between 65 and 85 years old with non-small cell lung cancer. Material: lung tumor tissue. This sequence joins TRBV5-4 and TRBJ2-7; D might be TRBD2 (6 bases). The CDR3 loop is CASSLGVAVDRKQYL. In DNA form, the CDR3 reads TGTGCCAGCAGCTTGGGGGTAGCGGTGGATCGGAAGCAGTACTTG.